A selection of T cell receptor beta chains follows, all from one sample in a study of blood T cell repertoires in COVID-19. Using immunoSEQ multiplex PCR, the repertoire was profiled, and TCRdb retains in-frame clones only, with some absent. The table records about 73,000 clones, around 80% of them present only once. Sequenced: peripheral blood. These receptors all stem from a man older than 75 with active or convalescent COVID-19. CDR3s include the opening cysteine and the closing phenylalanine or tryptophan. Fields, in order: clone size, J gene, D gene, V gene, CDR3 DNA, CDR3 protein. A D gene is named only where the DNA matches it firmly. Rows give clone size only sometimes, using once, few, many, or a class for an expanded clone.

>-|TRBJ1-2|-|TRBV18
TGTGCCAGCTCACCATCGGGGACAACTTATGGCTACACCTTC
CASSPSGTTYGYTF
>-|TRBJ2-7|-|TRBV6-5
TGTGCCAGCAGTTTGCGGCGGGGGCGTTTCGAGCAGTACTTC
CASSLRRGRFEQYF
>-|TRBJ2-1|TRBD2|TRBV6-4
TGTGCCAGCAGTAAAGACCTAGCGGGGGGTTTCGATGAGCAGTTCTTC
CASSKDLAGGFDEQFF
>-|TRBJ1-4|-|TRBV5-6
TGTGCCAGCAGTCAGGAGGGACTCAATGAAAAACTGTTTTTT
CASSQEGLNEKLFF
>-|TRBJ1-1|-|TRBV18
TGTGCCAGCTCACCACGAGGGTCTTGGGGCACTGAAGCTTTCTTT
CASSPRGSWGTEAFF
>-|TRBJ1-2|-|TRBV6-5
TGTGCCAGCAGCAGGACAGAAACGTATGGCTACACCTTC
CASSRTETYGYTF
>once|TRBJ1-5|TRBD1|TRBV2
TGTGCCAGCAGTGCCCGGACAGGGGGCGGGACAGCCCAGCATTTT
CASSARTGGGTAQHF
>-|TRBJ2-6|-|TRBV5-1
TGCGCCAGCAGCTTGTTTATGCAGGGCCGCCCGACTGGGGCCAACGTCCTGACTTTC
CASSLFMQGRPTGANVLTF
>-|TRBJ1-2|TRBD1|TRBV5-4
TGTGCCAGCAGCTCCTGGGACAGGGGAAGTCGATATGGCTACACCTTC
CASSSWDRGSRYGYTF
>-|TRBJ2-7|-|TRBV6-6
TGTGCCAGCAGTCCCCCCAAGGGGGGGTGGAACGAGCAGTACTTC
CASSPPKGGWNEQYF
>-|TRBJ2-3|TRBD1|TRBV11-2
TGTGCCAGCAGACAAGGACAGGGGGGAACGCAGTATTTT
CASRQGQGGTQYF
>-|TRBJ1-1|TRBD1|TRBV12-3/TRBV12-4
TGTGCCAGCAGTGTAACAGGGGGTGAAGCTTTCTTT
CASSVTGGEAFF
>-|TRBJ2-3|TRBD2|TRBV20-1
TGCAGTGCTAGTAGCGGGAGTCGCACAGATACGCAGTATTTT
CSASSGSRTDTQYF
>-|TRBJ1-2|-|TRBV25-1
TGTGCCAGCAGTGAATCAGGAAGGGGTGGCTACACCTTC
CASSESGRGGYTF
>once|TRBJ2-1|-|TRBV2
TGTGCCAGCAGTGATAGTGAGCAGTTCTTC
CASSDSEQFF
>-|TRBJ2-1|TRBD2|TRBV4-1
TGCGCCAGCAGCCTGGGACTAGCGGGAAGCTCCTACAATGAGCAGTTCTTC
CASSLGLAGSSYNEQFF
>-|TRBJ2-2|-|TRBV19
TGTGCCAGTAGTACCCGGGGTGGGCGCACCGGGGAGCTGTTTTTT
CASSTRGGRTGELFF
>-|TRBJ1-2|TRBD1|TRBV5-1
TGCGCCAGCAGCCCAGGGGGTGGTTATGGCTACACCTTC
CASSPGGGYGYTF